These 26 T cell receptor beta chains were all obtained from the same sample, sequenced in a study of a mutant IDH1 vaccine in newly diagnosed glioma. Sequencing was performed with immunoSEQ multiplex PCR; in TCRdb, only in-frame clones are kept and a portion is missing. The table records 82,000 or so clones, approximately 85% of them present only once. These receptors are not linked to any known antigen. Time point defined: week 23, last vaccination. Doses consisted of 300 ug of mutant IDH1 20-mer peptide each, paired with topical imiquimod. This specimen was PBMCs, taken from a glioma patient whose treatment included an IDH1 peptide vaccine. The receptors were gathered from a man between 25 and 39 years old with glioma. Some clones in this sample may be carry-over from other donors' samples.

Comment on this clone: No DNA is shown, since the ends of the CDR3 on it are uncertain; the CDR3 is the one TCRdb lists. The rearrangement uses TRBV1 and TRBJ2-3; the table assigns TRBD2, which was not confirmed against the DNA. TRBV1 is a recognized pseudogene. 16 amino acids form the CDR3, both terminal residues included. The CDR3 loop reads CTSSQVASGSTDTQYF.

In nucleotides, the CDR3 is TGTGCCAGCACCAACTGGGGGCTGAGCAATCAGCCCCAGCATTTT. Protein: CASTNWGLSNQPQHF. The chain employs TRBV5-6 and TRBJ1-5; maybe TRBD1 (6 bases). This CDR3 is built from 15 residues. Germline V gene sequence: CDR1 SGHDT, CDR2 YYEEEE. Deletions cut 6 bases from V and 1 base from J, with 14 bases between.

The CDR3 region is CASSPGGTSRDTQYF. For the CDR3, the DNA is TGTGCCAGCAGCCCAGGGGGGACTAGCAGGGATACGCAGTATTTT. V is TRBV7-7 and J is TRBJ2-3; 9 bases are shared with TRBD2. The CDR3 sequence is 15 residues long. Looked up from germline, CDR1 is SSHAT and CDR2 is FNYEAQ (reference sequence). With 5 bases clipped from V and 6 bases from J, the junction kept 9 bases outside the gene matches.

V and J are TRBV28 and TRBJ1-2; D unresolved. Trimming removed 6 bases from V and 1 base from J, with 15 bases in between. The CDR3 totals 15 residues. From germline, CDR1 is MDHEN and CDR2 SYDVKM. CDR3 residues: CASSWKGRFNYGYTF. In DNA form, the CDR3 reads TGTGCCAGCAGCTGGAAAGGACGGTTTAACTATGGCTACACCTTC.

This chain joins TRBV5-1 and TRBJ1-6; 7 bases agree with TRBD1. V was pared by 2 bases and J by 7 bases, with 6 bases of the junction left unmatched. Germline V lookup: CDR1 SGHRS, CDR2 YFSETQ. CDR3 length: 15 residues. CDR3 protein: CASSLTGDRNSPLHF. CDR3 DNA sequence: TGCGCCAGCAGCTTAACAGGGGATCGAAATTCACCCCTCCACTTT.

J is TRBJ1-1 and V is TRBV9, with 12 bases identical to TRBD1. Trimming at V came to 0 bases and at J to 0 bases, leaving 3 bases not matched to a gene. Germline values: CDR1 SGDLS, CDR2 YYNGEE. The CDR3 covers 17 residues. CDR3 DNA sequence: TGTGCCAGCAGCGTAGGGGGACAGGGGGCGGTGAACACTGAAGCTTTCTTT. Translated, it gives CASSVGGQGAVNTEAFF.

The CDR3 sequence is CASSIDPGSDTQYF. Written as DNA, the CDR3 is TGTGCCAGTAGTATAGATCCGGGGTCAGATACGCAGTATTTT. The chain couples TRBV19 to TRBJ2-3, with D possibly matching TRBD2 (5 bases). Trimming left V 0 bases short and J 4 bases short, with 8 bases between. The germline CDR1 and CDR2 sequences are LNHDA and SQIVND (reference sequence). This CDR3 has 14 amino acids.

This sequence joins TRBV2 and TRBJ1-2, with D maybe TRBD1 (5 bases). Trimming stripped 6 bases from V and 4 bases from J, with 15 bases between. The CDR3 is made up of 14 amino acids. Looked up from germline, CDR1 is SNHLY and CDR2 is FYNNEI. Written as DNA, the CDR3 is TGTGCCAGCAGGCCGGGACGGCCTTCCTATGGCTACACCTTC. Translation gives CASRPGRPSYGYTF.

This chain links TRBV5-4 with TRBJ1-5, with 12 bases aligning to TRBD1. This CDR3 region has 17 residues. The germline CDR1 and CDR2 sequences are SGHNT and YYREEE (reference sequence). J lost 7 bases, V lost 1 base, and 9 bases had no gene match. The CDR3 region has the DNA TGTGCCAGCAGCTTGCCCGGGACAGGGGGCACGAGGCAGCCCCAGCATTTT. Translation gives CASSLPGTGGTRQPQHF.

This chain uses TRBV5-4 with TRBJ2-6, with D perhaps assigned TRBD1 or TRBD2 (5 bases each). The CDR3 totals 17 residues. V was cut by 5 bases and J by 2 bases, with 17 bases left in between. Germline V gives CDR1 SGHNT, CDR2 YYREEE (reference sequence). For the CDR3, the DNA is TGTGCCAGCAGTTCGTGGGGGTTATCGGCTGGGGCCAACGTCCTGACTTTC. It translates to CASSSWGLSAGANVLTF.

The rearrangement links TRBV28 to TRBJ2-7; 8 positions agree with TRBD2. Germline trimming cut 5 bases from V and 3 bases from J; bases unmatched to any gene: 3. Germline-derived CDR1 and CDR2 are MDHEN and SYDVKM. The CDR3 loop spans 13 amino acids. The CDR3, as DNA: TGTGCCAGCAGTCCCGGGACTAGCTACGAGCAGTACTTC. Its protein product is CASSPGTSYEQYF.

V is TRBV13 and J is TRBJ2-7, with a weak D call TRBD2 (6 bases). The V gene's germline CDR1 is PRHDT and CDR2 FYEKMQ (reference sequence). The CDR3 covers 14 residues. V was clipped by 5 bases and J by 3 bases, with 14 bases between them. CDR3 DNA sequence: TGTGCCAGCAGCCAGCATCTAGCGAACTACGAGCAGTACTTC. Translation gives CASSQHLANYEQYF.

The chain uses TRBV28 and TRBJ2-7, with D uncertain. Germline CDR1 is MDHEN and CDR2 is SYDVKM. The V end was cut by 8 bases, the J end by 2 bases, with 16 bases between. The CDR3 contains 14 residues. CDR3 amino acids: CASGPRFRTYEQYF. CDR3 sequence (DNA): TGTGCCAGCGGACCCCGGTTCAGGACCTACGAGCAGTACTTC.

V and J are TRBV29-1 and TRBJ2-3; 7 bases match TRBD2. Germline V CDR1 and CDR2: SQVTM, ANQGSEA. V gave up 3 bases and J gave up 3 bases; unmatched junction bases: 6. The CDR3 is made up of 14 amino acids. The CDR3 nucleotides are TGCAGCGTTGAGAAAGCGGGGAGAACAGATACGCAGTATTTT. Translation: CSVEKAGRTDTQYF.

On this clone itself: An end of the junction does not agree with germline; a read error may underlie this. V gene TRBV29-1 combines with J gene TRBJ2-7; 11 nucleotides match TRBD2. This CDR3 comprises 16 residues. Germline values: CDR1 SQVTM, CDR2 ANQGSEA. The CDR3 DNA is TGCAGCGCTGAAGATCAGGGACTAGCGGTGACCTACGAGCAGTACTTC. Residues: CSAEDQGLAVTYEQYF.

The chain combines TRBV18 with TRBJ1-1; the match to TRBD1 covers 8 bases. The CDR3 extends over 13 amino acids. The V gene's germline CDR1 is KGHSH and CDR2 LQKENI. With V trimmed by 4 bases and J by 4 bases, 2 bases remained unmatched. CDR3: CASSQQGATEAFF. Here the CDR3 DNA reads TGTGCCAGCTCACAGCAGGGGGCCACTGAAGCTTTCTTT.

This chain uses TRBV2 with TRBJ1-2, with a possible D match to TRBD1 (5 bases). V lost 8 bases, J lost 2 bases, and 12 bases lay in between. The CDR3 is 13 amino acids. The germline CDR1 and CDR2 sequences are SNHLY and FYNNEI. The DNA of the CDR3 is TGTGCCAGCCGAAGGGACGTCAACTATGGCTACACCTTC. It codes for CASRRDVNYGYTF.

The chain links TRBV28 to TRBJ2-5, with 7 nucleotides matching TRBD1. Germline V CDR1 and CDR2: MDHEN, SYDVKM. The length of the CDR3 is 14 residues. The J segment lost 4 bases and the V segment lost 7 bases, leaving 9 bases of the junction unmatched. The CDR3 protein is CASTAQGVRETQYF. Here the CDR3 DNA reads TGTGCCAGCACCGCCCAGGGGGTAAGAGAGACCCAGTACTTC.

This rearrangement joins TRBV27 to TRBJ2-3, with D unresolved. The germline V and J ends were trimmed by 6 bases and 0 bases, with 10 bases remaining between them. The CDR3 is made up of 14 amino acids. The germline CDR1 and CDR2 sequences are MNHEY and SMNVEV (reference sequence). This chain's CDR3 is CASSRLLSTDTQYF. In nucleotides, the CDR3 is TGTGCCAGCAGCCGGCTCCTCAGCACAGATACGCAGTATTTT.

This clone was seen more than once but under ten times. This sequence joins TRBV27 and TRBJ2-7, with 9 nucleotides matching TRBD1. The V and J ends lost 5 bases and 7 bases, in that order; junction bases with no gene match: 3. The germline CDR1 and CDR2 sequences are MNHEY and SMNVEV (reference sequence). The CDR3 sequence is 12 residues long. The CDR3 nucleotides are TGTGCCAGCAGTGGACAGGGGACTGAGCAGTACTTC. The encoded protein is CASSGQGTEQYF.

As DNA, the CDR3 is TGTGCCAGCAGCGTTAATACAGGCAGGGGGCGGCATCATGGCTACACCTTC. The encoded protein is CASSVNTGRGRHHGYTF. This chain links TRBV9 with TRBJ1-2, with 8 bases that match TRBD1. The germline gives CDR1 SGDLS, CDR2 YYNGEE. With V trimmed by 2 bases and J by 6 bases, 15 bases remained unmatched. This CDR3 comprises 17 residues. The full variable domain, completed using reference TRBV9 and TRBJ1-2, is DSGVTQTPKHLITATGQRVTLRCSPRSGDLSVYWYQQSLDQGLQFLIQYYNGEERAKGNILERFSAQQFPDLHSELNLSSLELGDSALYFCASSVNTGRGRHHGYTFGSGTRLTVV.

V and J are TRBV5-1 and TRBJ2-7, with 9 bases identical to TRBD1. Germline assignment: CDR1 SGHRS and CDR2 YFSETQ. The CDR3 extends over 13 amino acids. With 2 bases clipped from V and 7 bases from J, the junction kept 4 bases outside the gene matches. CDR3 coding DNA: TGCGCCAGCAGCTTTGCCGGGACAGGGGAGCAGTACTTC. Its translation is CASSFAGTGEQYF.

J is TRBJ2-1 and V is TRBV9, with D possibly being TRBD1 or TRBD2 (6 bases each). CDR1 and CDR2 from the germline V gene are SGDLS and YYNGEE. The CDR3 runs to 16 residues. Trimming took off 1 base at V and 7 bases at J, with 18 bases between the two ends. Here the CDR3 DNA reads TGTGCCAGCAGCGTACGCCGGTCGGGGGCATCGAATGAGCAGTTCTTC. It yields the protein CASSVRRSGASNEQFF.

V is TRBV4-3 and J is TRBJ2-1; 12 bases line up with TRBD2. Germline-derived CDR1 and CDR2 are LGHNA and YSLEER. The CDR3 sequence is 16 residues long. V was pared by 0 bases and J by 7 bases, with 4 bases of the junction left unmatched. The chain's CDR3 is CASSQDKLAGGNEQFF. CDR3 nucleotides: TGCGCCAGCAGCCAAGATAAACTAGCGGGGGGAAATGAGCAGTTCTTC.

This clone was seen a few times. The chain uses TRBV6-1 and TRBJ2-7, with 9 bases aligning to TRBD1. Germline V CDR1 and CDR2: MNHNS, SASEGT. The CDR3 covers 16 residues. V trimming: 2 bases; J trimming: 5 bases; junction bases outside the gene matches: 10. As DNA, the CDR3 is TGTGCCAGCAGTGAAAGGGTATACAGGGGGCGCGACGAGCAGTACTTC. Its translation: CASSERVYRGRDEQYF.

As to this clone: Relative to the germline gene, one junction end is altered; a read error may explain this. This sequence joins TRBV9 and TRBJ1-1; D not resolved. CDR1 is SGDLS, CDR2 YYNGEE, per germline. The CDR3 has 15 residues. The CDR3 here is CASSPMGPGNTETFF. DNA of the CDR3: TGTGCCAGCAGCCCAATGGGCCCCGGGAACACTGAAACTTTCTTT.